The entry below gives a single TCR beta chain sequence along with its context. The junction had 6 bases not matched to a gene; V was cut back by 7 bases and J by 0 bases. CDR1 is ENHRY and CDR2 is SYGVKD in the germline V gene. The CDR3 covers 16 residues. The sample is drawn from a study of T cells in Graves' hyperthyroidism and ophthalmopathy. RNA transcripts yielded amplified TCR beta CDR3 regions. When the TCR CDR3 underwent first-round RT-PCR, the HTBI primer set was used. One entry per CDR3 protein results from TCRdb running MiXCR on the multiplex PCR reads. There are about 300,000 distinct CDR3 sequences in the sample; roughly an eighth occur only once, and around 8% lies in the top ten. Patients aged 18 to 65 had newly diagnosed hyperthyroidism of under 2 months' duration.

This receptor was taken from a woman aged 40 to 55 with Graves' hyperthyroidism. This chain links TRBV10-3 with TRBJ2-3, with 11 bases lining up with TRBD2. Sequenced sample: blood. This chain's CDR3 is CAINRGLAVSTDTQYF. CDR3 coding DNA: TGTGCCATCAACCGGGGACTAGCGGTTAGCACAGATACGCAGTATTTT.